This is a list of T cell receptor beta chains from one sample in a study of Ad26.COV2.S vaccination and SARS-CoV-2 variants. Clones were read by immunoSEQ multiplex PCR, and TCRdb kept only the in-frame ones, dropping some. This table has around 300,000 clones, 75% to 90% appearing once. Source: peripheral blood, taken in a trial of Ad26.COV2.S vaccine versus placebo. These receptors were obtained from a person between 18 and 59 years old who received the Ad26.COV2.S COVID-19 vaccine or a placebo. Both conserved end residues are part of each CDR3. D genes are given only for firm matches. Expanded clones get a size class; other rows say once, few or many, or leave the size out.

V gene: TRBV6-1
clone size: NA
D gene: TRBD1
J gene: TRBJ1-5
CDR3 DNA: TGTGCCAGCAGTGAAGTGACAGGGGATCAGCCCCAGCATTTT
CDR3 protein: CASSEVTGDQPQHF

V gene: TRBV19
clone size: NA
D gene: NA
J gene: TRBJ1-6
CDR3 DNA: TGTGCCAGTAGTATGTTAGGAGGACCCCTCCACTTT
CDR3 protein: CASSMLGGPLHF

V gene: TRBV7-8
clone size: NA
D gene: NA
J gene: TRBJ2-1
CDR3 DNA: TGTGCCAGCAGCTTAAGCGCGTCTCCGTGGGGGAATGAGCAGTTCTTC
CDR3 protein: CASSLSASPWGNEQFF

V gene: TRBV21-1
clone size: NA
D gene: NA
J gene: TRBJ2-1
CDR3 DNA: TGTGCCAGCAGCGCGGGAGTCCGGGACAGGGTAGGGGATGAGCAGTTCTTC
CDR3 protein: CASSAGVRDRVGDEQFF

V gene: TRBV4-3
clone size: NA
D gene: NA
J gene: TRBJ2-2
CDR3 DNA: TGCGCCAGCAGCCAAGGCTCGGAGTACACCGGGGAGCTGTTTTTT
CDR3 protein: CASSQGSEYTGELFF

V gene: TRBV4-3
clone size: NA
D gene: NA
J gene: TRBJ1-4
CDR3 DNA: TGCGCCAGCAGCCAAGAACCGGGAGGTACGAATGAAAAACTGTTTTTT
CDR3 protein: CASSQEPGGTNEKLFF

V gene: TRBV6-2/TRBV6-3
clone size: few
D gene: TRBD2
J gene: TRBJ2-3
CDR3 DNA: TGTGCCAGCAGTCCCCGACTAGCTGGAGATACGCAGTATTTT
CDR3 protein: CASSPRLAGDTQYF

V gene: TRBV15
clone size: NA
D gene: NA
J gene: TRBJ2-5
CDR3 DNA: TGTGCCACCAGCAGAGGGGGGACGGGCGAGACCCAGTACTTC
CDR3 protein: CATSRGGTGETQYF

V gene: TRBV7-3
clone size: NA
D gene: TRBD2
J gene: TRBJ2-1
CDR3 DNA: TGTGCCAGCAGCCCGTCGGGAGCGGGAGGCAATGAGCAGTTCTTC
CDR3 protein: CASSPSGAGGNEQFF

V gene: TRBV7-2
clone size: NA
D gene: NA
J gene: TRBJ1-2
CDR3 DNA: TGTGCCAGCAGCCAACGGACCAACCAATATGGCTACACCTTC
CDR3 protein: CASSQRTNQYGYTF

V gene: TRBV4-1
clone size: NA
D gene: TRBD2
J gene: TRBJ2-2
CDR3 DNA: TGCGCCAGCAGCCAAGATAGATGGCCGGGACTAGCGGGTGGAAGGGAGCTGTTTTTT
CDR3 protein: CASSQDRWPGLAGGRELFF

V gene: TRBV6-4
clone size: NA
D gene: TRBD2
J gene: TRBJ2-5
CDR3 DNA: TGTGCCAGCAGTCCCCTGGGAGGGACCCAAGAGACCCAGTACTTC
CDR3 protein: CASSPLGGTQETQYF

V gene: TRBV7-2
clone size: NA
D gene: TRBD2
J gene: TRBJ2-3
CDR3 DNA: TGTGCCAGCAGCTTAAGGCTTAGCGGGGCTACAGATACGCAGTATTTT
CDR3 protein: CASSLRLSGATDTQYF

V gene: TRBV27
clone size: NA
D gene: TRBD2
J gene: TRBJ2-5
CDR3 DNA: TGTGCCAGCAGTTTCGGGACTAGCGGAAAAGAGACCCAGTACTTC
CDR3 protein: CASSFGTSGKETQYF

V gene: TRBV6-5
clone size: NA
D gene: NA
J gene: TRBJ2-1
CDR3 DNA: TGTGCCAGCAGTTACTCACAGGCCAATGAGCAGTTCTTC
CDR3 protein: CASSYSQANEQFF

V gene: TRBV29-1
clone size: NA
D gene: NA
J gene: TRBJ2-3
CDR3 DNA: TGCAGCGTCAGGGTAGGCACAGATACGCAGTATTTT
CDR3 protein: CSVRVGTDTQYF

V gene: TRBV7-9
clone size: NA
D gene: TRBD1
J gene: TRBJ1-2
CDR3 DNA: TGTGCCAGCAGCCCAATCCTCGCCAGGGGGGAGTATGGCTACACCTTC
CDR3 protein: CASSPILARGEYGYTF

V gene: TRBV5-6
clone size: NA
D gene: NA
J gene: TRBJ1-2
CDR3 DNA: TGTGCCAGCAGCTGGAGAGGGTCCACCTATGGCTACACCTTC
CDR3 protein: CASSWRGSTYGYTF

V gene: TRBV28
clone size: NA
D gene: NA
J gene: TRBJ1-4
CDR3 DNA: TGTGCCAGCAGTTTAAGAGGGCCTAGTGAAAAACTGTTTTTT
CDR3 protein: CASSLRGPSEKLFF

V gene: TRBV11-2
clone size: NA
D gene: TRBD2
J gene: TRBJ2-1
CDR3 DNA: TGTGCCAGCAGCCTCTTTGGGGACCTACTAGCGGGAGGTGATGAGCAGTTCTTC
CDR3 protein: CASSLFGDLLAGGDEQFF